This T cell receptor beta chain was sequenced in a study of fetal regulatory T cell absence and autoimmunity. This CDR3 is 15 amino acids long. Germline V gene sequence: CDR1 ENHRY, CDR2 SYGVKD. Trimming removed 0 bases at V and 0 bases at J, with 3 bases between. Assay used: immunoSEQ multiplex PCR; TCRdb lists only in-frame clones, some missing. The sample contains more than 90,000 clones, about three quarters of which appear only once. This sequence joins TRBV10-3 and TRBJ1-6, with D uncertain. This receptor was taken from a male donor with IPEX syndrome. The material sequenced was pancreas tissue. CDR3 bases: TGTGCCATCAGTGAGTCGGGCTCCTATAATTCACCCCTCCACTTT. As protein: CAISESGSYNSPLHF.